The clone carrying this T cell receptor (beta chain) was seen repeatedly, ten times or more. What it binds is not known. The sample is drawn from a study of T cells in Graves' hyperthyroidism and ophthalmopathy. Study background: At the time of initial diagnosis and before any treatment, peripheral blood was collected.

Patients aged 18 to 65 with hyperthyroidism were newly diagnosed, with duration under 2 months. Thyroid ultrasound, orbital computed tomography, clinical symptoms, and serum thyroxine and TRAb underpinned diagnoses. There were TCR beta CDR3 regions amplified from RNA transcripts. An initial round of RT-PCR targeting the TCR CDR3 relied on the HTBI primer set. TCRdb fed the multiplex PCR reads into MiXCR, producing one record per CDR3 protein. The sample records over 700,000 distinct CDR3 sequences, roughly 32% being singletons. Study conclusions and caveats: A median around 6.4 months before onset, the model predicted ophthalmopathy.

The TCR sequence derives from a woman between 40 and 50 years old with Graves' hyperthyroidism. The sequenced sample was blood.

CDR3 loop: CASRRGVEATEAFF. CDR3 nucleotide sequence: TGTGCCAGCAGAAGAGGGGTAGAGGCCACTGAAGCTTTCTTT. The rearrangement joins TRBV5-8 to TRBJ1-1; maybe TRBD1 (5 bases). Germline values: CDR1 SGHTS, CDR2 YDEGEE. The CDR3 totals 14 residues. The V and J ends lost 5 bases and 4 bases respectively, with 15 bases between them.